This T cell receptor beta chain is drawn from a study of blood T cell repertoires in COVID-19. The method was immunoSEQ multiplex PCR; TCRdb's version includes in-frame clones alone and lacks a portion of them. This sample has tens of thousands of clones, with roughly 84% found just once. Trimming shortened V by 3 bases and J by 10 bases, and 20 bases separated the two germline ends. There are 15 residues in the CDR3. Germline V lookup: CDR1 SGHNT, CDR2 YYREEE (reference sequence). The sequenced sample was peripheral blood. The sequence was obtained from a woman older than 75 with active or convalescent COVID-19. The J gene is TRBJ2-1, the V gene TRBV5-4; a possible D gene is TRBD2 (5 bases). The CDR3 coding sequence is TGTGCCAGCAGCTGGGCCCCGGGGTACTCTGGGGAGCAGTTCTTC. As protein: CASSWAPGYSGEQFF.